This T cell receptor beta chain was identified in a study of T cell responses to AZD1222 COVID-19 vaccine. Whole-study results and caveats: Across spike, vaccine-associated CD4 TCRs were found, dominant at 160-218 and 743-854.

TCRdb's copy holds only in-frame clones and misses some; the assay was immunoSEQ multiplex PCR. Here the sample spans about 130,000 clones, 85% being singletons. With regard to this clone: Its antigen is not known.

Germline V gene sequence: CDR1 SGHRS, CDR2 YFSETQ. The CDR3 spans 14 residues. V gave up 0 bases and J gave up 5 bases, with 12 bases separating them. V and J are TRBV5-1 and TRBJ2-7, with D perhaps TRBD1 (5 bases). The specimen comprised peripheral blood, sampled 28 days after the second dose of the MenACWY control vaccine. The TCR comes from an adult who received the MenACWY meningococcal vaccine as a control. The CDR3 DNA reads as TGCGCCAGCAGCTTGGGGATGGGGCTCAACGAGCAGTACTTC. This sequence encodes CASSLGMGLNEQYF.